This T cell receptor (beta chain) stems from a study of T cells in Graves' hyperthyroidism and ophthalmopathy. Points from the study as a whole: Stable hyperthyroidism and ophthalmopathy were separated using 13 V-J signatures. Ophthalmopathy, as predicted by the model, came a median 6.5 months after the prediction.

This CDR3 is 13 amino acids long. The germline gives CDR1 MNHEY, CDR2 SMNVEV (reference sequence). Between the trimmed V and J ends, which lost 5 bases and 8 bases, there was a span of 15 bases. From RNA transcripts, TCR beta CDR3 regions were amplified. Primed by the HTBI set, a first-round RT-PCR was run on the TCR CDR3. One entry per CDR3 protein, called by TCRdb with MiXCR from the multiplex PCR reads. Counted here are 700,000 or so distinct CDR3 sequences, around 13% occurring once; the ten biggest clones make up 9.5% to 15%. This clonotype appeared many times. Antigen unknown. Patients were excluded because of uncontrolled infection, other autoimmune disease, pregnancy or lactation.

This clonotype was obtained from a woman aged 45-65 years with Graves' ophthalmopathy. V and J are TRBV27 and TRBJ1-1; tentative D call: TRBD1 (5 bases). The sample consisted of blood. The CDR3 region is CASSPLGGSEAFF. CDR3 nucleotide sequence: TGTGCCAGCAGTCCGCTTGGGGGGTCGGAAGCTTTCTTT.